Described below is a single TCR beta chain sequence and its context. Its antigen is currently unknown. The V end was cut by 2 bases, the J end by 2 bases, with 20 bases between. CDR1 is MNHNS and CDR2 is SASEGT in the germline V gene. The CDR3 covers 18 residues. This sample stems from a study of T cell responses to AZD1222 COVID-19 vaccine. General study findings and limits: Spike-specific TCR breadth and depth went up after people got two AZD1222 doses. Repertoire sampling happened only post peak T cell response. The sample set comprised mostly white British donors with more females, and clonal diversity was possibly underestimated.

Generated by immunoSEQ multiplex PCR, the TCRdb table keeps only in-frame clones and is missing some. The repertoire consists of 100,000 to 150,000 clones, with approximately 91% occurring once and the leading ten covering less than 30%. This sample comprised peripheral blood, obtained on day 0 of AZD1222 vaccination. The sequence derives from an adult in good health. V and J are TRBV6-1 and TRBJ2-3; D is perhaps TRBD1 (6 bases). CDR3 DNA sequence: TGTGCCAGCAGTGAATCCCCAACTAACAGGGTTTTCACAGATACGCAGTATTTT. Translating gives CASSESPTNRVFTDTQYF.